There are many counts of the clone carrying this TCR beta chain. As yet, its antigen is unknown. The data derive from a study of spatial heterogeneity in lung cancer. Turning to the study itself: The study found that TCR transcript counts in tumor regions correlated strongly with a matched bulk RNA-seq T cell module score.

Study-wide results and limits: Expanded alpha and beta TCR counts within tumors tracked tumor mutation counts.

Indicated time point: sample taken at primary tumor resection. Without sorting, whole RNA was sequenced from tumor, nontumor lung or frozen PBMC. Germline V lookup: CDR1 SGHRS, CDR2 YFSETQ. V was trimmed by 1 base and J by 5 bases, leaving 13 bases between them. The CDR3 has 14 residues. MiXCR was run by TCRdb on the 5' RACE reads, yielding one entry per CDR3 protein. Counted here are 20,000 to 25,000 distinct CDR3 sequences, under 6.5% occurring once; the ten biggest clones make up approximately 10%. The sequences come from lung tumor tissue, collected at surgery. The rearrangement links TRBV5-1 to TRBJ2-7; D perhaps matches TRBD2 (6 bases). The receptor was isolated from a male donor with early-stage non-small cell lung cancer. CDR3 in amino acids: CASSLRDSGDEQYF. In nucleotides, the CDR3 is TGCGCCAGCAGCTTGCGGGACTCGGGCGACGAGCAGTACTTC.